This T cell receptor beta chain was recorded in a study of blood T cell repertoires in COVID-19. Original processing methods: Amplifying reference gene primers gave estimates of nucleated cell counts. Here immunoSEQ multiplex PCR was the method, and the copy in TCRdb shows in-frame clones only, minus some. Clone size and V and J calls were adopted from that table, with D and trimming inferred from the DNA. The table lists about 70,000 clones, approximately 85% of them singletons, with approximately 35% in the top ten. The material sequenced was peripheral blood. The clonotype originates from a woman aged 80 or older with active or convalescent COVID-19.

CDR3 coding DNA: TGTGCCAGCAGCCCACGGACAGGAGACATTGGGAAAGCTTTCTTT. Its protein product is CASSPRTGDIGKAFF. The chain is built from TRBV6-6 and TRBJ1-1, with 7 positions matching TRBD1. V shed 6 bases, J shed 9 bases, and the junction held 16 bases outside the gene matches. CDR3 length: 15 amino acids. Germline loops: CDR1 MNHNY, CDR2 SVGAGI (reference sequence).